A single sample gave rise to the 11 T cell receptor beta chains below, sequenced in a study of cytomegalovirus exposure and HLA in healthy donors. Use of 60 Vbeta and 13 Jbeta primers characterized the PCR. Profiling relied on immunoSEQ multiplex PCR, and the TCRdb table lists in-frame clones only, not all of them. The sample gives approximately 220,000 clones, approximately 82% of which show up once; roughly 0.6% is in the top ten. The sample comprised PBMCs. These receptor sequences come from a man between 18 and 29 years old in good health and CMV-seronegative.

This clone was counted a single time. The genes are TRBV4-1 and TRBJ1-3, with TRBD1 identical over 10 bases. The CDR3 sequence is 15 residues long. Germline V gene lookup returns CDR1 MGHRA and CDR2 YSYEKL. With V trimmed by 7 bases and J by 8 bases, 11 bases remained unmatched. CDR3 in amino acids: CASKASGQGPDTIYF. CDR3 DNA: TGCGCCAGCAAGGCGTCGGGACAGGGGCCGGACACCATATATTTT.

V gene TRBV19 combines with J gene TRBJ2-7; 11 positions agree with TRBD2. The junction had 6 bases not matched to a gene; V was cut back by 3 bases and J by 2 bases. Germline loops: CDR1 LNHDA, CDR2 SQIVND (reference sequence). This CDR3 region has 16 residues. The CDR3 DNA follows: TGTGCCAGTAGTATCCTCGGGACTAGCGGTACCTACGAGCAGTACTTC. It yields the protein CASSILGTSGTYEQYF.

The chain joins TRBV7-6 to TRBJ2-2; D remains ambiguous. Per germline, CDR1 SGHVS and CDR2 FNYEAQ. V lost 0 bases and J lost 5, with 7 bases in between. CDR3 size: 14 residues. CDR3 in amino acids: CASSLAPVTGELFF. CDR3 in DNA: TGTGCCAGCAGCTTAGCTCCTGTAACCGGGGAGCTGTTTTTT.

In regard to this clone: The junction differs from germline at one of its ends, possibly a read error. This rearrangement joins TRBV7-9 to TRBJ1-4, with a weak D call TRBD1 (6 bases). The CDR3 length is 15 residues. Per the germline V gene, CDR1 is SEHNR and CDR2 is FQNEAQ (reference sequence). DNA for the CDR3: TGTTCCAGCAGCGCGACGACCGGACAGAATGAAAAACTGTTTTTT. Translated, it gives CSSSATTGQNEKLFF.

Note on this clone: Germline is not matched at one junction end, which may reflect a read error. This sequence joins TRBV7-7 and TRBJ2-1, with 11 bases aligning to TRBD2. Germline CDR1 reads SSHAT; CDR2 reads FNYEAQ (reference sequence). The CDR3 contains 17 residues. CDR3 region: CASSSAGSGRAAGEQFF. CDR3 sequence (DNA): TGTGCTAGCAGTTCCGCAGGTAGCGGGAGGGCCGCGGGTGAGCAGTTCTTC.

V gene TRBV5-6 combines with J gene TRBJ1-1; D remains ambiguous. Germline values: CDR1 SGHDT, CDR2 YYEEEE. V lost 4 bases to trimming and J lost 10 bases, with 20 bases between them. There are 14 residues in the CDR3. The chain's CDR3 is CASSAYRRIDGAFF. CDR3 sequence (DNA): TGTGCCAGCAGCGCCTATAGGAGAATAGACGGAGCTTTCTTT.

This clone has only a few counts. This sequence joins TRBV4-1 and TRBJ2-2; 9 nucleotides agree with TRBD1. V lost 3 bases, J lost 3 bases, and 8 bases stayed unmatched. This CDR3 is built from 17 residues. Germline V gene data show CDR1 as MGHRA and CDR2 as YSYEKL. The CDR3: CASSQLRTGADTGELFF. As DNA, the CDR3 is TGCGCCAGCAGCCAGTTGCGGACAGGGGCCGACACCGGGGAGCTGTTTTTT.

A note on this clone: One end of the junction does not line up with germline, which may come from a read error. This chain joins TRBV2 and TRBJ2-7; D may be TRBD2 (6 bases). This CDR3 is built from 10 residues. CDR1 and CDR2 (germline): SNHLY, FYNNEI. CDR3 bases: TGTGCCAGCAGTCTCGAGGCGGGGCACTTC. Translating gives CASSLEAGHF.

The chain has TRBV15 and TRBJ1-1; D call uncertain. From germline, CDR1 is LNHNV and CDR2 YYDKDF (reference sequence). The V and J ends lost 4 bases and 13 bases respectively, with 19 bases between them. The CDR3 is 13 residues long. The CDR3 DNA reads TGTGCCACCAGCAAACGTGGCGGAAGGTTTGTTTTCTTT. The encoded protein is CATSKRGGRFVFF.

This clone was counted only a few times. The chain combines TRBV7-9 with TRBJ1-1; tentative D call: TRBD1 (5 bases). The CDR3 extends over 16 amino acids. Trimming removed 1 base from V and 1 base from J, with 13 bases in between. Per the germline V gene, CDR1 is SEHNR and CDR2 is FQNEAQ (reference sequence). The CDR3 DNA sequence: TGTGCCAGCAGCTTAGGCGGGGCTCAGGGGAACACTGAAGCTTTCTTT. Residues: CASSLGGAQGNTEAFF.

This chain connects TRBV30 to TRBJ1-1, with a weak D call TRBD1 (5 bases). CDR1 and CDR2 (germline): GTSNPN, SVGIG (reference sequence). The CDR3 is made up of 12 amino acids. V was trimmed by 3 bases and J by 11 bases, leaving 16 bases between them. CDR3 amino acids: CAWRAILDIAFF. The CDR3, as DNA: TGTGCCTGGAGGGCCATATTGGACATCGCTTTCTTT.